This TCR beta chain derives from a study of T cells in Graves' hyperthyroidism and ophthalmopathy. Patients were excluded because of uncontrolled infection, other autoimmune disease, pregnancy or lactation. Using RNA transcripts as the source, TCR beta CDR3 regions were amplified. The primer set for the first-round RT-PCR of the TCR CDR3 was HTBI. TCRdb re-called the multiplex PCR reads with MiXCR, one entry per CDR3 protein. The table lists roughly 570,000 distinct CDR3 sequences, about half of them singletons. Whole-study findings and limits: Ophthalmopathy was told apart from stable hyperthyroidism by a 13 V-J model. Most expanded thyroid clonotypes above 0.001 also appeared in blood. A median 6.5 months before onset, the model predicted ophthalmopathy.

With 2 bases removed from V and 2 bases from J, the gap between germline ends came to 12 bases. The CDR3 contains 15 residues. From germline, CDR1 is MNHEY and CDR2 SVGAGI. Concerning this clonotype itself: What it binds is not known.

The genes are TRBV6-5 and TRBJ2-5, with a weak D call TRBD1 (5 bases). The TCR was taken from an adult woman with Graves' disease, either hyperthyroidism or ophthalmopathy (not recorded which). The specimen sequenced was peripheral blood or thyroid tissue (not recorded which). The CDR3 DNA reads TGTGCCAGCAGTTACCTGACAGCCTTTCAAGAGACCCAGTACTTC. Its protein product is CASSYLTAFQETQYF.